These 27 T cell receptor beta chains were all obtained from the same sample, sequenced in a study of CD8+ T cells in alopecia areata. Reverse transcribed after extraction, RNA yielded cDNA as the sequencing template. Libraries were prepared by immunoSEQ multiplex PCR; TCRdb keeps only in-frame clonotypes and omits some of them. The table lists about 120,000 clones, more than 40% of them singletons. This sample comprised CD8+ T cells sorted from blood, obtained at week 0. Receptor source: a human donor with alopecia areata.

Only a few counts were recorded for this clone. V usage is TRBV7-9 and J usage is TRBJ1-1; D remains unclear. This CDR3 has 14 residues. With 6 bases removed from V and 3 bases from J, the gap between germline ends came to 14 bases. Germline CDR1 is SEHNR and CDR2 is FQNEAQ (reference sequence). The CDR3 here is CASRLPLPYTEAFF. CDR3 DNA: TGTGCCAGCAGACTGCCCCTCCCGTACACTGAAGCTTTCTTT.

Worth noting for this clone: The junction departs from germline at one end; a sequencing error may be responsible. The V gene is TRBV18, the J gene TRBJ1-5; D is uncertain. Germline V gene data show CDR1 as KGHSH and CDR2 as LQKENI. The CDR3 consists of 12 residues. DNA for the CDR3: TGTGCCGGCTCACCACCGGGGCAGCCCCAGCATTTT. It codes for CAGSPPGQPQHF.

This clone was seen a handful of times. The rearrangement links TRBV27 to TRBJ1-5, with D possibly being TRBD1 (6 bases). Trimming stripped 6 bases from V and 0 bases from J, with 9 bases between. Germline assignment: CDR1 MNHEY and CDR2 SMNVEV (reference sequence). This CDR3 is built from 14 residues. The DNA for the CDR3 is TGTGCCAGCAGGATGACAGGTAGCAATCAGCCCCAGCATTTT. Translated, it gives CASRMTGSNQPQHF.

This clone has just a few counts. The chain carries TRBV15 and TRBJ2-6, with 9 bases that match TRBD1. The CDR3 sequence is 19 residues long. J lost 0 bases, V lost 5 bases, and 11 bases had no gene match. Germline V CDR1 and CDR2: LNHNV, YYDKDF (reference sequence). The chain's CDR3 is CATSAPEGQGLSGANVLTF. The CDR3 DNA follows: TGTGCCACCAGCGCCCCAGAGGGACAGGGCCTCTCTGGGGCCAACGTCCTGACTTTC.

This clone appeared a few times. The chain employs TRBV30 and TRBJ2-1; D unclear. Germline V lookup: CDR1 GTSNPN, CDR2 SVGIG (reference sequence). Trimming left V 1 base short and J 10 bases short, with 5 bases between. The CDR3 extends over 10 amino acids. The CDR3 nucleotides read TGTGCCTGGAGTGCTCCGGAGCAGTTCTTC. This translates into CAWSAPEQFF.

This CDR3 is CACLTLSYEQYF. The CDR3 nucleotides are TGTGCCTGCTTGACACTCTCCTACGAGCAGTACTTC. The rearrangement links TRBV30 to TRBJ2-7; D gene uncertain. V lost 6 bases, J lost 0 bases, and 9 bases lay in between. Germline V gene lookup returns CDR1 GTSNPN and CDR2 SVGIG (reference sequence). The CDR3 runs 12 residues.

CDR3 protein: CASSYGTGGGIETQYF. The CDR3 DNA sequence: TGTGCCAGCAGTTACGGTACAGGGGGCGGGATAGAGACCCAGTACTTC. The chain is built from TRBV6-5 and TRBJ2-5; 9 bases agree with TRBD1. The CDR3 totals 16 residues. Germline values: CDR1 MNHEY, CDR2 SVGAGI. The V gene end was trimmed by 2 bases and the J gene end by 4 bases; junction bases not matched to a gene: 8.

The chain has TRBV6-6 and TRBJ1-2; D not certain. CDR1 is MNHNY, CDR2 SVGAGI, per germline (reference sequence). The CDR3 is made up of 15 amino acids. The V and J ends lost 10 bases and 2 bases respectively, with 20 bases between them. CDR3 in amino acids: CAILGPDLQNYGYTF. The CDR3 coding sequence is TGTGCCATACTGGGCCCGGACCTACAAAACTATGGCTACACCTTC.

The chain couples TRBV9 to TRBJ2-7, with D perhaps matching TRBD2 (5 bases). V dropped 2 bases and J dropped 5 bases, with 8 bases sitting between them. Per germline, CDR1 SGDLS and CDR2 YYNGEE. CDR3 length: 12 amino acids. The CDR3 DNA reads TGTGCCAGCAGCGTCACCGGGGACGAGCAGTACTTC. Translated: CASSVTGDEQYF. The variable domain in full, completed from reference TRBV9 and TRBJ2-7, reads DSGVTQTPKHLITATGQRVTLRCSPRSGDLSVYWYQQSLDQGLQFLIQYYNGEERAKGNILERFSAQQFPDLHSELNLSSLELGDSALYFCASSVTGDEQYFGPGTRLTVT.

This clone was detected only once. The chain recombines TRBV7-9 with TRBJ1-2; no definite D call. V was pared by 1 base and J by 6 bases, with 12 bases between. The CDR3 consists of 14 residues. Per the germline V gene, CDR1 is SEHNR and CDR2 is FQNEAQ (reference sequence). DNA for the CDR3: TGTGCCAGCAGCTTAGGAATAGGGAATGATGGCTACACCTTC. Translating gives CASSLGIGNDGYTF.

The CDR3 loop is CASRGPVMAQYF. In nucleotides, the CDR3 is TGTGCCAGCAGGGGACCCGTGATGGCCCAGTACTTC. The chain carries TRBV27 and TRBJ2-5; D assignment may be TRBD1 or TRBD2 (5 bases each). V shed 6 bases and J shed 9 bases, with 14 bases lying between them. The CDR3 has 12 residues. Germline assignment: CDR1 MNHEY and CDR2 SMNVEV (reference sequence).

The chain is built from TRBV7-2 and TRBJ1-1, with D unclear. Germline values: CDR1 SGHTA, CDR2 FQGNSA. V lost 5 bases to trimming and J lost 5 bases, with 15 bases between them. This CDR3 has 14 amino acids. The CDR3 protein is CASSLGILGTEAFF. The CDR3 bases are TGTGCCAGCAGCCTGGGGATATTGGGGACTGAAGCTTTCTTT.

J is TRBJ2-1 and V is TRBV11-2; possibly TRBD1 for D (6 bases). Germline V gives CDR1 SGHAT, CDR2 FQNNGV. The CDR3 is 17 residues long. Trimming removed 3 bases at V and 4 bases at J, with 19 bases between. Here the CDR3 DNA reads TGTGCCAGCAGCTTCCCCCTCTCAGGCCAGGGGTACAATGAGCAGTTCTTC. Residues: CASSFPLSGQGYNEQFF. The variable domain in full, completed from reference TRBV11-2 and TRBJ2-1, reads EAGVAQSPRYKIIEKRQSVAFWCNPISGHATLYWYQQILGQGPKLLIQFQNNGVVDDSQLPKDRFSAERLKGVDSTLKIQPAKLEDSAVYLCASSFPLSGQGYNEQFFGPGTRLTVL.

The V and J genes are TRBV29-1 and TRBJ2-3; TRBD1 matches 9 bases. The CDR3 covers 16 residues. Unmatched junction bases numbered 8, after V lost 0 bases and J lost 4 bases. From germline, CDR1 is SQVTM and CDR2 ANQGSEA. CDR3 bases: TGCAGCGTTGAAGATCTTTTCGGGACAGGGCCAGATACGCAGTATTTT. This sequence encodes CSVEDLFGTGPDTQYF.

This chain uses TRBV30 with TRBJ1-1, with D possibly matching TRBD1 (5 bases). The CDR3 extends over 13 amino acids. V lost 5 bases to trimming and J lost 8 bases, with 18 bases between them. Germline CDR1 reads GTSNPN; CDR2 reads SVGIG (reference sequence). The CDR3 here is CAWLENWGVEAFF. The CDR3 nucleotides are TGTGCCTGGCTTGAGAATTGGGGGGTAGAAGCTTTCTTT. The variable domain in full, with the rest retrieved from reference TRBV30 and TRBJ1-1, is SQTIHQWPATLVQPVGSPLSLECTVEGTSNPNLYWYRQAAGRGLQLLFYSVGIGQISSEVPQNLSASRPQDRQFILSSKKLLLSDSGFYLCAWLENWGVEAFFGQGTRLTVV.

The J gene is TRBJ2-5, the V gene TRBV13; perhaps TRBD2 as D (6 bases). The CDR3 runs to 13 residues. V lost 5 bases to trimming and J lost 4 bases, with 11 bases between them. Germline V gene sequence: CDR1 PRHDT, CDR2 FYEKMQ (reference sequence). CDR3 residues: CASSPWRGETQYF. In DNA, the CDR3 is TGTGCCAGCAGCCCCTGGCGGGGAGAGACCCAGTACTTC.

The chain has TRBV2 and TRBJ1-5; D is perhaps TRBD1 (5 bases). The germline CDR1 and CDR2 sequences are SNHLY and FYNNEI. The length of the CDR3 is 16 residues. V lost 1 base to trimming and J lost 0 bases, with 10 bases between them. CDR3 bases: TGTGCCAGCAGTGAAGTGCGGGACTCTAGCAATCAGCCCCAGCATTTT. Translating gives CASSEVRDSSNQPQHF.

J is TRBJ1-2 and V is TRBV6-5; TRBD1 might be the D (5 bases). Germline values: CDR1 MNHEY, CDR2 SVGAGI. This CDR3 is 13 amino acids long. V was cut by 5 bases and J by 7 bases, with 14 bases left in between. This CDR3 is CASSTSRDGGYTF. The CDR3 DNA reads TGTGCCAGCAGTACGTCCCGGGACGGTGGCTACACCTTC.

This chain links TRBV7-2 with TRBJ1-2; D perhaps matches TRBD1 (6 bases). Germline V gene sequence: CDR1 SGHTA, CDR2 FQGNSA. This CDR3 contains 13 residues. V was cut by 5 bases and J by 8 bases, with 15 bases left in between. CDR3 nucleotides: TGTGCCAGCAGCCGAACAGGGTTAAGCGGCTACACCTTC. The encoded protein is CASSRTGLSGYTF.

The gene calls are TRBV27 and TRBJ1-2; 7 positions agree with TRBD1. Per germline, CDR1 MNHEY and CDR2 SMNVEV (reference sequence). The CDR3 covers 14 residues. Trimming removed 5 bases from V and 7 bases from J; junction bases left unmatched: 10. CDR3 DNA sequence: TGTGCCAGCAGTCTAGTAACAGGGGCATCTGGCTACACCTTC. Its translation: CASSLVTGASGYTF.

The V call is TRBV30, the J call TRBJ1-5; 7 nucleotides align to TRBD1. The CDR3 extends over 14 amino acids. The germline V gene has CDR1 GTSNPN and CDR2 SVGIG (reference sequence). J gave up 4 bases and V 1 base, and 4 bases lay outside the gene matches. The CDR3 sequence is CAWSGDRENQPQHF. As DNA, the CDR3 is TGTGCCTGGAGTGGGGACAGAGAAAATCAGCCCCAGCATTTT.

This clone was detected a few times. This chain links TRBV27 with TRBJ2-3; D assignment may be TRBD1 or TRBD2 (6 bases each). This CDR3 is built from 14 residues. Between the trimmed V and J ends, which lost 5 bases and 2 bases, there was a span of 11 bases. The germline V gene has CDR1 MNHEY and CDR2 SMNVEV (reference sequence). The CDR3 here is CASSKGGFTDTQYF. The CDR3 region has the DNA TGTGCCAGCAGTAAAGGGGGGTTCACAGATACGCAGTATTTT.

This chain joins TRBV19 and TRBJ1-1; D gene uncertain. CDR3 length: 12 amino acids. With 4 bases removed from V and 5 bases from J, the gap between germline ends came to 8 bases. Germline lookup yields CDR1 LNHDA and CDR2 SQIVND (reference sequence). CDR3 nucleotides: TGTGCCAGTAGTACGTGGTTGACTGAAGCTTTCTTT. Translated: CASSTWLTEAFF.

CDR3 in amino acids: CASSLRGGLDTQYF. As DNA, the CDR3 is TGTGCCAGCAGCTTGCGGGGAGGCTTAGATACGCAGTATTTT. The genes are TRBV7-9 and TRBJ2-3, with TRBD2 as a possible D gene (6 bases). This CDR3 contains 14 residues. From germline, CDR1 is SEHNR and CDR2 FQNEAQ (reference sequence). The germline V and J ends were trimmed by 3 bases and 5 bases, with 12 bases remaining between them.

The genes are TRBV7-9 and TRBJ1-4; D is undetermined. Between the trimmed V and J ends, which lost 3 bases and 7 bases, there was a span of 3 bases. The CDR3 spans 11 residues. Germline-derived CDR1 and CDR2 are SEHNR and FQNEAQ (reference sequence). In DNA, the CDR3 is TGTGCCAGCAGCTTCGGTGAAAAACTGTTTTTT. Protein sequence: CASSFGEKLFF.

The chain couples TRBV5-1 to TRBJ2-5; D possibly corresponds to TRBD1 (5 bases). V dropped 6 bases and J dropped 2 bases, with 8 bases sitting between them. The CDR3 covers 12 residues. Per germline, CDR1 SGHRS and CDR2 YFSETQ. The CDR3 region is CASKRGQETQYF. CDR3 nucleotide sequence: TGCGCCAGCAAAAGGGGACAAGAGACCCAGTACTTC.

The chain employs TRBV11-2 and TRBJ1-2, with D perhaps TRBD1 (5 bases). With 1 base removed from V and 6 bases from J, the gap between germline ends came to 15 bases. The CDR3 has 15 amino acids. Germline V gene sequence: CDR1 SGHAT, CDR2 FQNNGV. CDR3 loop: CASSLVKGRVDGYTF. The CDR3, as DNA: TGTGCCAGCAGCTTAGTGAAGGGGCGCGTCGATGGCTACACCTTC.